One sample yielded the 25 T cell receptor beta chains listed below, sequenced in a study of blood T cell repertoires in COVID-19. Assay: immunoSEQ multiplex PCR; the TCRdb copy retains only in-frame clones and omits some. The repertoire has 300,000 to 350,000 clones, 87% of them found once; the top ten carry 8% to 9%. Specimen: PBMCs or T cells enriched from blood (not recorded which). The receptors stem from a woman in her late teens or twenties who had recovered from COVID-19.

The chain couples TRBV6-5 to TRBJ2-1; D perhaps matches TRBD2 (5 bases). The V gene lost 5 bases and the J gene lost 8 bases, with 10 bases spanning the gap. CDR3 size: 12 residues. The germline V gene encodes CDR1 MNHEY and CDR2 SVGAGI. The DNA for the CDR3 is TGTGCCAGCAGTCCTAGCTTGTATGAGCAGTTCTTC. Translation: CASSPSLYEQFF.

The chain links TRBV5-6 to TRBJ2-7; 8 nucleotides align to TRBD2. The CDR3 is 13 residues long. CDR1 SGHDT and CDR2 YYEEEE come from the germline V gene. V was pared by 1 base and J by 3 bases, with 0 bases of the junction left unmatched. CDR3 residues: CASSLRGGYEQYF. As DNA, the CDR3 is TGTGCCAGCAGCTTGCGGGGGGGCTACGAGCAGTACTTC. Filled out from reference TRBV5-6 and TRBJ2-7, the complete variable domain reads DAGVTQSPTHLIKTRGQQVTLRCSPKSGHDTVSWYQQALGQGPQFIFQYYEEEERQRGNFPDRFSGHQFPNYSSELNVNALLLGDSALYLCASSLRGGYEQYFGPGTRLTVT.

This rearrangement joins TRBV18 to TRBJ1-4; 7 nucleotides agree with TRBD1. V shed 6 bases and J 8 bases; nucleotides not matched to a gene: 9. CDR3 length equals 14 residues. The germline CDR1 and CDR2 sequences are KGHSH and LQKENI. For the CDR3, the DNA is TGTGCCAGCTCTTACAGGGGAGGACGAGAAAAACTGTTTTTT. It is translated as CASSYRGGREKLFF. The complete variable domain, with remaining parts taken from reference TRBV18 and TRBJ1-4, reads NAGVMQNPRHLVRRRGQEARLRCSPMKGHSHVYWYRQLPEEGLKFMVYLQKENIIDESGMPKERFSAEFPKEGPSILRIQQVVRGDSAAYFCASSYRGGREKLFFGSGTQLSVL.

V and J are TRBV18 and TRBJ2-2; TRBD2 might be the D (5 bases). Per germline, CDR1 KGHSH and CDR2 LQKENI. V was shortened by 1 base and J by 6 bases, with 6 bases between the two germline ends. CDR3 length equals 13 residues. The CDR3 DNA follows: TGTGCCAGCTCACCACGGGGAGCCGGGGAGCTGTTTTTT. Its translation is CASSPRGAGELFF.

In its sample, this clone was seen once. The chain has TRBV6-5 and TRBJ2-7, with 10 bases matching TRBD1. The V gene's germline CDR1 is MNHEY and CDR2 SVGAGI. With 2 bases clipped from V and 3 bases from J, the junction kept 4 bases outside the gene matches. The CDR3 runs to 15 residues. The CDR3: CASSYGTGASYEQYF. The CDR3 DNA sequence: TGTGCCAGCAGTTACGGGACAGGGGCAAGCTACGAGCAGTACTTC.

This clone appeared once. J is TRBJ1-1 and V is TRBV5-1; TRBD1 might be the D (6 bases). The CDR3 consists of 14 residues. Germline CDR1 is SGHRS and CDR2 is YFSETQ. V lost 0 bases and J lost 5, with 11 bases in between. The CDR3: CASSLDRAMTEAFF. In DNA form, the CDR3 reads TGCGCCAGCAGCTTGGACAGGGCGATGACTGAAGCTTTCTTT.

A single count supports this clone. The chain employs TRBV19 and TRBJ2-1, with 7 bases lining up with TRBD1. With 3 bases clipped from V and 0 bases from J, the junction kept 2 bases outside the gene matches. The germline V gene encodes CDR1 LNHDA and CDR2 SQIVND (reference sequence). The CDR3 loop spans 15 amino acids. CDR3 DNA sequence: TGTGCCAGTAGTATCACAGGGGTCTCCTACAATGAGCAGTTCTTC. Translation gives CASSITGVSYNEQFF.

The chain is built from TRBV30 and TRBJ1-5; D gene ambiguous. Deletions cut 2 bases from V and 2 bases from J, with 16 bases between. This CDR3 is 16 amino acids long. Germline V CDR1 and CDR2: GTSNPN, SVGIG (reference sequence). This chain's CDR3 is CAWSPHGERGNQPQHF. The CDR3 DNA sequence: TGTGCCTGGAGTCCCCACGGTGAGAGGGGCAATCAGCCCCAGCATTTT.

CDR3 in DNA: TGTGCCAGCAGTCTCGGGACAGCCCCGGGGGAGCAGTACTTC. Its protein product is CASSLGTAPGEQYF. The rearrangement joins TRBV27 to TRBJ2-7; 7 nucleotides line up with TRBD1. CDR1 is MNHEY, CDR2 SMNVEV, per germline (reference sequence). Losses at the gene ends were 5 bases for V and 7 bases for J; bases not matched to a gene: 11. This CDR3 is built from 14 residues.

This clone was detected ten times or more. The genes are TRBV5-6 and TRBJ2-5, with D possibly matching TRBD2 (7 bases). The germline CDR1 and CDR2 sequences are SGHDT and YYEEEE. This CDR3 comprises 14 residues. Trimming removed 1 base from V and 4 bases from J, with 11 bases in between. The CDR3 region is CASSLSGGGETQYF. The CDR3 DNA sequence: TGTGCCAGCAGCTTGTCGGGGGGCGGAGAGACCCAGTACTTC.

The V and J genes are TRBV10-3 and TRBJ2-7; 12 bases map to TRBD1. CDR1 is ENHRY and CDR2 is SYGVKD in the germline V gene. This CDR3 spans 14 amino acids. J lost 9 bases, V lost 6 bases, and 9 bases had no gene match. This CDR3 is CAIRNPGQGAGQYF. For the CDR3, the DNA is TGTGCCATCAGGAATCCGGGACAGGGGGCCGGGCAGTACTTC.

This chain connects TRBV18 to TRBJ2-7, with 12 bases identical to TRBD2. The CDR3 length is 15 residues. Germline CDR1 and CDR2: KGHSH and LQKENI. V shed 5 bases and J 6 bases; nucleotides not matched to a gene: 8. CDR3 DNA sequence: TGTGCCAGCTCAGCTCGACTAGCGGGAGAGGGCGAGCAGTACTTC. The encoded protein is CASSARLAGEGEQYF. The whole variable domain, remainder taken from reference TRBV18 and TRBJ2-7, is NAGVMQNPRHLVRRRGQEARLRCSPMKGHSHVYWYRQLPEEGLKFMVYLQKENIIDESGMPKERFSAEFPKEGPSILRIQQVVRGDSAAYFCASSARLAGEGEQYFGPGTRLTVT.

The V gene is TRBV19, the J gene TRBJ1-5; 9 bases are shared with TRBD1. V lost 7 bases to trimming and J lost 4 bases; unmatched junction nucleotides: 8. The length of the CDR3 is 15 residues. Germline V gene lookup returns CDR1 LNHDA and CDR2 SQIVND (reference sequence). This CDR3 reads CASTYRGQINQPQHF. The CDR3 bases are TGTGCCAGTACTTACAGGGGGCAAATAAATCAGCCCCAGCATTTT. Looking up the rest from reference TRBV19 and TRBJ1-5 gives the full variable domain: DGGITQSPKYLFRKEGQNVTLSCEQNLNHDAMYWYRQDPGQGLRLIYYSQIVNDFQKGDIAEGYSVSREKKESFPLTVTSAQKNPTAFYLCASTYRGQINQPQHFGDGTRLSIL.

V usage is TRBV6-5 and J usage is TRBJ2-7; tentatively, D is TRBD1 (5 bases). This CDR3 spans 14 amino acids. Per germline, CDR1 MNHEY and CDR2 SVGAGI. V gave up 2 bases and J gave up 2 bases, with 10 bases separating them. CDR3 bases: TGTGCCAGCAGTTACCGGGCAGGGCCCTACGAGCAGTACTTC. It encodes CASSYRAGPYEQYF.

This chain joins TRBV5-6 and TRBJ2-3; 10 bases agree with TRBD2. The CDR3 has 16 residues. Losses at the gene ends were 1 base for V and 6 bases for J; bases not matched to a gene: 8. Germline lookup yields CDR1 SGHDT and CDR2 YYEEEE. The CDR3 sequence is CASSLFASGSLDTQYF. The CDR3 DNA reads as TGTGCCAGCAGCTTGTTCGCTAGCGGGAGTTTGGATACGCAGTATTTT.

This CDR3 is CASSPPGQGYGYTF. Here the CDR3 DNA reads TGTGCCAGCTCACCTCCAGGACAGGGCTATGGCTACACCTTC. The gene calls are TRBV18 and TRBJ1-2; 8 bases line up with TRBD1. This CDR3 has 14 amino acids. The V and J ends lost 3 bases and 4 bases, in that order; junction bases with no gene match: 4. In germline, CDR1 is KGHSH, CDR2 LQKENI.

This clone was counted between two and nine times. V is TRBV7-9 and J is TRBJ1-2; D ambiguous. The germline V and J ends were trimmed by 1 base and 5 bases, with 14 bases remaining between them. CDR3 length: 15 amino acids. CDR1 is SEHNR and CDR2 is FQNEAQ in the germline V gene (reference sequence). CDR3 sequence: CASSLGPTEGYGYTF. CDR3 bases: TGTGCCAGCAGCTTAGGGCCAACAGAGGGATATGGCTACACCTTC.

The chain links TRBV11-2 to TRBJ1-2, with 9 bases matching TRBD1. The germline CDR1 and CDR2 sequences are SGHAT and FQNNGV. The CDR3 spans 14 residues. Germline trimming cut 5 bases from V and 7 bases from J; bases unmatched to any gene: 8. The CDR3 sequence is CASSLRDRDGGYTF. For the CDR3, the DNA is TGTGCCAGCAGCCTCCGGGACAGGGATGGTGGCTACACCTTC.

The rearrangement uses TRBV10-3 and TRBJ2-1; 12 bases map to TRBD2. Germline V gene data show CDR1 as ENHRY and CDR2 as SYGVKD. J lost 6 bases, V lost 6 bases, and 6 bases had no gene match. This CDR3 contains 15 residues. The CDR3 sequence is CAIRKTSGSVNEQFF. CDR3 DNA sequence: TGTGCCATCAGAAAGACTAGCGGGAGTGTCAATGAGCAGTTCTTC.

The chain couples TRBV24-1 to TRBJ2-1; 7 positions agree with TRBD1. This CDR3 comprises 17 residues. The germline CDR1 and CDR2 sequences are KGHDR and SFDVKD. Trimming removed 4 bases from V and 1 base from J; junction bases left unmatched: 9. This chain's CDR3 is CATSDTQRQGSYNEQFF. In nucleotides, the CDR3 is TGTGCCACCAGTGACACACAACGACAGGGTTCCTACAATGAGCAGTTCTTC.

CDR3: CASSFETGVNRNEQFF. The CDR3, as DNA: TGTGCCAGCAGCTTCGAGACGGGAGTAAATCGCAATGAGCAGTTCTTC. This chain uses TRBV11-2 with TRBJ2-1, with D perhaps matching TRBD2 (6 bases). The CDR3 length is 16 residues. V gave up 3 bases and J gave up 6 bases, with 18 bases separating them. Germline assignment: CDR1 SGHAT and CDR2 FQNNGV.

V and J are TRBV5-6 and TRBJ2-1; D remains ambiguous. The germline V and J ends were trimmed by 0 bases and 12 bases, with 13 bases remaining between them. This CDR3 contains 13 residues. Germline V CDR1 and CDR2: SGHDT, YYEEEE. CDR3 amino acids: CASSLAESARQFF. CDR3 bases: TGTGCCAGCAGCTTGGCGGAGTCCGCTAGGCAGTTCTTC.

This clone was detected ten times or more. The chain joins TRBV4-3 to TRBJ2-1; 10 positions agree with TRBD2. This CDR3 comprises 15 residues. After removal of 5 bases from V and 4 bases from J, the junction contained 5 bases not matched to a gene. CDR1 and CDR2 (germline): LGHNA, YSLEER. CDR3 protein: CASSYGLAVYNEQFF. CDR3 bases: TGCGCCAGCAGCTACGGACTAGCGGTTTACAATGAGCAGTTCTTC.

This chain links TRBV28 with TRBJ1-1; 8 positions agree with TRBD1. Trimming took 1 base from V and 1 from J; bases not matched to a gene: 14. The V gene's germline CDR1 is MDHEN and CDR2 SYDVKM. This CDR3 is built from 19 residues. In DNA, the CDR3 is TGTGCCAGCAGTTTATTTACCCTGGCCAGGGGGCTGGAGAACACTGAAGCTTTCTTT. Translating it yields CASSLFTLARGLENTEAFF.

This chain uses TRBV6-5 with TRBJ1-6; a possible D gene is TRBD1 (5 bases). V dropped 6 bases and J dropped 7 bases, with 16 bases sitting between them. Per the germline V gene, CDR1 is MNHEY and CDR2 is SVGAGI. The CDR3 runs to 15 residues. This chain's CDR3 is CASSFRGVINSPLHF. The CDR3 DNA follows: TGTGCCAGCAGCTTCCGGGGGGTTATCAATTCACCCCTCCACTTT.